The rows below give T cell receptor beta chains drawn from one sample of a study of OX40 agonist ivuxolimab in advanced cancers. Data came from immunoSEQ multiplex PCR; TCRdb stores just in-frame clones and leaves some out. Among roughly 75,000 clones, 70% to 90% were seen once, and the ten largest hold around 0.99%. The sequencing here drew on CD4+ or CD8+ T cells sorted from blood, taken in a trial of the OX40 agonist ivuxolimab. The receptors shown here come from an adult with an advanced solid tumor such as melanoma, head and neck, liver or kidney cancer. CDR3s include the opening cysteine and the closing phenylalanine or tryptophan. The D gene is left open where the match is weak.

CDR3,D,J,V
CASSLLAGETQYF,TRBD2,TRBJ2-5,TRBV11-3
CASSLTEGRWNTEAFF,NA,TRBJ1-1,TRBV19
CASSYLAGNTDTQYF,TRBD2,TRBJ2-3,TRBV7-9
CASRTGTSGRNEQFF,TRBD2,TRBJ2-1,TRBV5-1
CASRATGQETDTQYF,TRBD1,TRBJ2-3,TRBV9
CASSQGQGYEQYF,TRBD1,TRBJ2-7,TRBV28
CASSLVGRARSSYNEQFF,TRBD2,TRBJ2-1,TRBV5-1
CASSLARDDEQYF,NA,TRBJ2-7,TRBV7-2
CASSRDRGTEAFF,TRBD1,TRBJ1-1,TRBV19
CASSLDRVYGYTF,TRBD1,TRBJ1-2,TRBV28
CASSSGQGPSGVSYEQYF,NA,TRBJ2-7,TRBV7-2
CASIQTGRVDGYTF,TRBD1,TRBJ1-2,TRBV6-5
CASRTSGLRTGELFF,TRBD2,TRBJ2-2,TRBV11-3
CASSLLGSRRETQYF,NA,TRBJ2-5,TRBV7-3
CASSTTTTSYEQYF,NA,TRBJ2-7,TRBV19
CASSGLSVGRLEQYF,NA,TRBJ2-7,TRBV10-2
CASTSAGTDNYGYTF,TRBD1,TRBJ1-2,TRBV6-5
CAWSALTQGMETQYF,NA,TRBJ2-5,TRBV30
CASSVTSVSTDTQYF,TRBD2,TRBJ2-3,TRBV28
CASSLGLAGTLEQYF,TRBD2,TRBJ2-7,TRBV7-9
CASTDPGLSDQPQHF,NA,TRBJ1-5,TRBV28
CAWSTTGLYEQYF,NA,TRBJ2-7,TRBV30
CASSTEYSNQPQHF,NA,TRBJ1-5,TRBV27
CASSLAAGGLAYEQYF,TRBD2,TRBJ2-7,TRBV11-3
CASSEGAGQHYEQYF,NA,TRBJ2-7,TRBV2
CASSVGTSGTGELFF,NA,TRBJ2-2,TRBV9
CASSLSGFASTDTQYF,NA,TRBJ2-3,TRBV28
CAWSVAVSYEQYF,NA,TRBJ2-7,TRBV30
CARSIWTSANTGELFF,NA,TRBJ2-2,TRBV7-5
CASSSTDRGLSTLHF,TRBD1,TRBJ1-6,TRBV7-9
CAWSAFRDVSYNEQFF,NA,TRBJ2-1,TRBV30
CASNIFDRVQETQYF,TRBD1,TRBJ2-5,TRBV6-4
CASSSRTYGYTF,NA,TRBJ1-2,TRBV7-2
CAWSVGVDTQYF,NA,TRBJ2-3,TRBV30
CASSRPSGETQYF,NA,TRBJ2-5,TRBV18
CASSQGLSSANNEQFF,NA,TRBJ2-1,TRBV4-1
CASSIAGRANQPQHF,NA,TRBJ1-5,TRBV19
CASSLPFSSGNTIYF,NA,TRBJ1-3,TRBV7-8
CASSLAGRETQYF,NA,TRBJ2-5,TRBV5-1
CAIRPEAGVHNEQFF,TRBD2,TRBJ2-1,TRBV10-3
CAISESSSYNSPLHF,NA,TRBJ1-6,TRBV10-3
CASMEQSNEKLFF,NA,TRBJ1-4,TRBV6-5
CSVEGGRTANYGYTF,NA,TRBJ1-2,TRBV29-1
CAPLFQVQVYNEQFF,NA,TRBJ2-1,TRBV19
CASSWSSKYNEQFF,NA,TRBJ2-1,TRBV19
CASSLAGGPAEQYF,TRBD2,TRBJ2-7,TRBV7-9
CASSLSTGTRASTDTQYF,NA,TRBJ2-3,TRBV19
CASSPGPGEVSGANVLTF,NA,TRBJ2-6,TRBV18
CASGATVGSNYGYTF,NA,TRBJ1-2,TRBV27